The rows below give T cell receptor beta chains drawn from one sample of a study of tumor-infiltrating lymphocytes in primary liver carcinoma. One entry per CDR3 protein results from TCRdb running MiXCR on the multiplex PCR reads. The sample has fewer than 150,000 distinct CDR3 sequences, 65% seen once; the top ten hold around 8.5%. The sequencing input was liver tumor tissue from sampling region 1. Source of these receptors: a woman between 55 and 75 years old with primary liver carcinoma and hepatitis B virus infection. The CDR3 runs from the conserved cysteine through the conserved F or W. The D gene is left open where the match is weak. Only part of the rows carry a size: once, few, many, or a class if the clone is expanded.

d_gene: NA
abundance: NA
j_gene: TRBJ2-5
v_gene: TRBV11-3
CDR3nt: TGTGCCAGCTCGAGAACTACAGGGTGGACCCAGTACTTC
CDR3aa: CASSRTTGWTQYF

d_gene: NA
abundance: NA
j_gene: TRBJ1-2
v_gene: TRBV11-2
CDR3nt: TGTGCCAGCAGCTTAGGTTCGGTGTTAGGCCATGGCTACACCTTC
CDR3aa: CASSLGSVLGHGYTF

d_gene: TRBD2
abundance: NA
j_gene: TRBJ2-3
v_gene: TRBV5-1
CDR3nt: TGCGCCAGCAGTACCGGGACTAGCGAGAGCACAGATACGCAGTATTTT
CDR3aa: CASSTGTSESTDTQYF

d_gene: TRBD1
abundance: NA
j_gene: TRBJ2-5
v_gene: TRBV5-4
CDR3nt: TGTGCCATCAGCCCGGGGACAGCCCAAGAGACCCAGTACTTC
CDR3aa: CAISPGTAQETQYF

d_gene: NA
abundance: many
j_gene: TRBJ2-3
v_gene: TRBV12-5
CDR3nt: TGTGCTAGTGGTTTTGGGGGAGCGGTCACAGATACGCAGTATTTT
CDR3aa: CASGFGGAVTDTQYF

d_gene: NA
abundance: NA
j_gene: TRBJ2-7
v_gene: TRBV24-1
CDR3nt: TGTACCACCAGTGATGGAGGATCGCCGGAGGGCCGGAGCGAGCAGTACTTC
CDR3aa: CTTSDGGSPEGRSEQYF

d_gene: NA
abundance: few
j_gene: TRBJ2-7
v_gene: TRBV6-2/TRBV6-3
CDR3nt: TGTGCCAGCAGTTACGAGACCTACGAGCAGTACTTC
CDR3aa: CASSYETYEQYF

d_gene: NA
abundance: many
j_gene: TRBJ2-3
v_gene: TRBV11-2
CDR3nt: TGTGCCAGCAGCTTGTGGGGCCCAGATACGCAGTATTTT
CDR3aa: CASSLWGPDTQYF

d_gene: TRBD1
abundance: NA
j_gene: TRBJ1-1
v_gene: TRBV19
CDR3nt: TGTGCCAGTAGTATTGACAGGGCTGAAGCTTTCTTT
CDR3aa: CASSIDRAEAFF

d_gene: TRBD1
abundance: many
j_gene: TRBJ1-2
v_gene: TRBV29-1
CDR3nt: TGCAGCGTTGAAGTCGCGGGGCAAACAGGGGGCGGCTATGGCTACACCTTC
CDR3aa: CSVEVAGQTGGGYGYTF

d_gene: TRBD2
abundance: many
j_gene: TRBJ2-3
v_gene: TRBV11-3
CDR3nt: TGTGCCAGCAGCGCGGGGGGGTACACAGATACGCAGTATTTT
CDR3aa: CASSAGGYTDTQYF

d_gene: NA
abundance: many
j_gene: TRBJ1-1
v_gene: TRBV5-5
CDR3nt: TGTGCCAGCAGCCTCGATCTAAACACTGAAGCTTTCTTT
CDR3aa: CASSLDLNTEAFF

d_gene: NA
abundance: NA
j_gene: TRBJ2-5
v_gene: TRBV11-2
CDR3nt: TGTGCGAGCAGCCCCTGGGGGACCCAGTACTTC
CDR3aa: CASSPWGTQYF

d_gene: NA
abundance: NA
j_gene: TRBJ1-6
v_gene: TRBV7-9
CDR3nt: TGTGCCAGCAGTCCCCAGGGAAAGGATTCACCCCTCCACTTT
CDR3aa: CASSPQGKDSPLHF

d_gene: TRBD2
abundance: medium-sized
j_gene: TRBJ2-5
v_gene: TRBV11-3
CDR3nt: TGTGCCAGCAGCGGCGGGAGCCAAGAGACCCAGTACTTC
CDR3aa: CASSGGSQETQYF

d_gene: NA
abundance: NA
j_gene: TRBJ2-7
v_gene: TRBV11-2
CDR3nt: TGTGCCAGCAGCTCCCGGACAATGGGTGAGCAGAACTTC
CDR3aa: CASSSRTMGEQNF

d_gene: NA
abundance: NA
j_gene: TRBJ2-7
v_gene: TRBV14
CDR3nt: TGTGCCAGCAGCCTCACGACCTGGACAATTTCCTACGAGCAGTACTTC
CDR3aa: CASSLTTWTISYEQYF

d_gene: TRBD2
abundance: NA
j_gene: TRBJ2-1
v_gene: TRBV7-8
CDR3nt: TGTGCCAGCAGCCCCCCACTAGCGGGACATCAACGCCTCTCTATTGAGCAGTTCTTC
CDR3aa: CASSPPLAGHQRLSIEQFF

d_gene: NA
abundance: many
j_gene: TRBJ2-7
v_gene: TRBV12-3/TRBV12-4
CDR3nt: TGTGCCAGCAGTTCAACCTACGAGCAGTACTTC
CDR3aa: CASSSTYEQYF

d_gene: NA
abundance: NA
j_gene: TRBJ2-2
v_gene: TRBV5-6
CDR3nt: TGTGCCAGCAGGTCGGGGGCTTTCACCGGGGAGCTGTTTTTT
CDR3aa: CASRSGAFTGELFF

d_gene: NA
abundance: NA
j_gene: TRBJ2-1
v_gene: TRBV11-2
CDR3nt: TGTGCCAACAGCCCCGTTCGGGCTAGCGATTACAATGAGCAGTTCTTC
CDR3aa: CANSPVRASDYNEQFF

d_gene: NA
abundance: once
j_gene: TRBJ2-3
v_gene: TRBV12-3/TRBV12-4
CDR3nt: TGTACCAGCAGTTTCTTTCTCGCGGGCGGCCAGGAGGACGATACGCAGTATTTT
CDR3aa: CTSSFFLAGGQEDDTQYF